This T cell receptor (beta chain) originates from a study of radiotherapy plus CTLA-4 blockade in lung cancer (dated by TCRdb to the late 2010s). Study-level background: Objective responses were observed in 15% to 20% of enrolled patients, and disease control was achieved in approximately 29%.

On this clone itself: Its antigen target is currently unknown. No much larger clone is present one base from it, and per-base qualities are unavailable.

The V end gives up 3 bases and the J end 1 base, leaving 7 bases in the junction not matched to a gene. CDR1 MDHEN and CDR2 SYDVKM are derived from the germline V gene. The CDR3 goes from the cysteine to the phenylalanine over 17 residues. Solely the CDR3 DNA is kept, with 51 bases framed from the first base. Focal radiation therapy combined with CTLA-4 blockade (ipilimumab) was tested in patients with chemo-refractory metastatic non-small-cell lung cancer. Study-wide conclusions, independent of this receptor: Increased serum interferon-beta after radiation, together with early dynamic changes in blood T cell clones, were reported to be the strongest predictors of response. After treatment with radiotherapy and ipilimumab, TCR clones that originated in tumors expanded in peripheral blood.

The protocol used for the library was the immunoSEQ multiplex PCR assay. TCRdb carries this immuneACCESS record with in-frame sequences only. Its versions omit some clonotypes, under half of them owing to an unresolved V gene in the studies checked, with the rest unexplained. The sample has over 85,000 clones on record, roughly 80% of them singletons. The ten most abundant clones make up 25% of the sample. This TCR came from a human donor with non-small cell lung cancer that progressed on radiotherapy plus ipilimumab. The rearranged chain carries TRBV28 and TRBJ2-1; TRBD2 lines up with 9 middle nucleotides. Material: peripheral blood, obtained from a patient treated with radiotherapy plus ipilimumab. The DNA sequence is TGTGCCAGCAGTTTCCCTGAAGCGGGAGGATCCTACAATGAGCAGTTCTTC. The encoded protein is CASSFPEAGGSYNEQFF.